These T cell receptor beta chains were read from a single sample in a study of T-cell reconstitution after alpha-beta-depleted transplantation in children. TCRdb ran MiXCR on the PCR reads and lists one entry per CDR3 protein. The sample holds hundreds of thousands of distinct CDR3 sequences, around 7.8% seen once. The source material was PBMCs, mostly from graft donor cells, sampled 180 days after TCRalphabeta/CD19-depleted stem cell transplant. These receptors were obtained from a male patient aged 10 to 17 who had a stem cell transplant for acute lymphoblastic leukemia, so the T cells may come from the graft donor. Each CDR3 is given with its conserved first and last residue. A D gene is named only where the DNA matches it firmly. A row's size may be missing; if present it is once, few, many or a size class.

J,D,V,size,DNA,CDR3
TRBJ1-2,TRBD1,TRBV5-1,many,TGCGCCAGCAGCTTCGGACAGGGTTCCTCCTATGGCTACACCTTC,CASSFGQGSSYGYTF
TRBJ1-1,NA,TRBV29-1,many,TGCAGCGTTGAAGATCCGGGGAACACTGAAGCTTTCTTT,CSVEDPGNTEAFF
TRBJ2-7,NA,TRBV5-1,many,TGCGCCAGCAGCTTCAGTGTAGGCTACGAGCAGTACTTC,CASSFSVGYEQYF
TRBJ2-3,NA,TRBV7-3,many,TGTGCCAGCAGCCCAAGGGGCACAGATACGCAGTATTTT,CASSPRGTDTQYF
TRBJ1-2,NA,TRBV3-1,NA,TGTGCCGGCAGCCGGAGGGATACCTATGGCTACACCTTC,CAGSRRDTYGYTF
TRBJ2-1,NA,TRBV11-2,many,TGTGCCAGCAGCTTAGGGTCCGATGTGCAGTTCTTC,CASSLGSDVQFF
TRBJ1-1,NA,TRBV9,many,TGTGCCAGCAGCGTCACAGGCGTGAACACTGAAGCTTTCTTT,CASSVTGVNTEAFF
TRBJ2-3,NA,TRBV20-1,many,TGCAGTGCTCCCCGATTGGGTAGCACAGATACGCAGTATTTT,CSAPRLGSTDTQYF
TRBJ2-7,NA,TRBV27,many,TGTGCCAGCAGTTTATCCCGGAGACACGAGCAGTACTTC,CASSLSRRHEQYF
TRBJ2-6,NA,TRBV28,many,TGTGCCACCTCTTACATCCGGTCCTCTGGGGCCAACGTCCTGACTTTC,CATSYIRSSGANVLTF
TRBJ1-6,NA,TRBV24-1,many,TGTGCCACCAGTGTTCCCTTACGGACGCAGTTCAGCTCCTATAATTCACCCCTCCACTTT,CATSVPLRTQFSSYNSPLHF
TRBJ1-4,NA,TRBV11-2,NA,TGTGCCAGCAGCCTCCCAACACTTGCAACTAATGAAAAACTGTTTTTT,CASSLPTLATNEKLFF
TRBJ2-2,NA,TRBV3-1,many,TGTGCCAGCAGCCTATGGCTTACCGGGGAGCTGTTTTTT,CASSLWLTGELFF
TRBJ2-7,NA,TRBV11-2,many,TGTGCCAGCAGCTTTTCTTCTAGTAACTCGGTCCACGAGCAGTACTTC,CASSFSSSNSVHEQYF